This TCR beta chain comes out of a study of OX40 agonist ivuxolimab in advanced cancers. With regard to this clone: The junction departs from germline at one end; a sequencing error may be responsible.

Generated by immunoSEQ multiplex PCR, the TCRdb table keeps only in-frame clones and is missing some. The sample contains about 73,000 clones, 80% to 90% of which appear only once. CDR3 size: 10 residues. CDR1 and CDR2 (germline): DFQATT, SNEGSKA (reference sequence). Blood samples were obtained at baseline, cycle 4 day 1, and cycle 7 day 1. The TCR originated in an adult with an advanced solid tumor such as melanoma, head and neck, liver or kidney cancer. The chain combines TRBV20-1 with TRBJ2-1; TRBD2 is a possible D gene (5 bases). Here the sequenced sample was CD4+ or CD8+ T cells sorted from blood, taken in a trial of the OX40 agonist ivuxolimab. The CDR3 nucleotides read TGCAGTGCAGAGACGGACTCCCCTGTCTTC. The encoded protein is CSAETDSPVF.